The clone carrying this T cell receptor (beta chain) has only one observation. This entry is derived from a study of blood T cell repertoires in COVID-19. Study at large: T cells, B-cell-depleted T cells, or PBMCs provided the cDNA or gDNA that served as material.

Enrolment of Seattle patients took place during active infection, and they were followed longitudinally. The repertoire was sequenced with immunoSEQ multiplex PCR; TCRdb's copy has only in-frame clones and lacks some. This table holds about 48,000 clones, 86% found once. V lost 2 bases and J 3 bases, leaving 7 bases between the germline ends. Germline V gene data show CDR1 as SGHVS and CDR2 as FQNEAQ. The CDR3 contains 13 residues. This chain uses TRBV7-8 with TRBJ1-1; no firm D call. This clonotype originated in an elderly woman with COVID-19, enrolled during active disease. The sequenced sample was peripheral blood. The chain's CDR3 is CASSLPPHTEAFF. The CDR3 nucleotides are TGTGCCAGCAGCTTACCCCCTCACACTGAAGCTTTCTTT.